The 2 T cell receptor beta chains below come from one sample, sequenced in a study of T cells in Graves' hyperthyroidism and ophthalmopathy. TCR beta CDR3 regions were amplified from RNA transcripts. In the first-round RT-PCR of the TCR CDR3, the HTBI primer set was used. MiXCR, run by TCRdb on the multiplex PCR reads, gives a single entry per CDR3 protein. Here the sample spans fewer than 200,000 distinct CDR3 sequences, approximately 15% being singletons. The specimen was blood. These receptors were collected from a woman in her 50s with Graves' hyperthyroidism.

This clonotype was found many times. The CDR3 sequence: CASSPVSEGGYTF. CDR3 nucleotide sequence: TGTGCCAGCAGTCCGGTTTCGGAGGGCGGCTACACCTTC. The V gene is TRBV28, the J gene TRBJ1-2; D gene unclear. V was trimmed by 5 bases and J by 8 bases, leaving 15 bases between them. The CDR3 contains 13 residues. CDR1 is MDHEN and CDR2 is SYDVKM in the germline V gene.

This clonotype came up a few times. This chain joins TRBV4-1 and TRBJ2-7; D gene unclear. The CDR3 is 19 residues long. Trimming removed 0 bases at V and 0 bases at J, with 21 bases between. Germline V gene data show CDR1 as MGHRA and CDR2 as YSYEKL. The DNA for the CDR3 is TGCGCCAGCAGCCAAGATCAAGTAGGCAGGCCCATGAGCTCCTACGAGCAGTACTTC. Protein: CASSQDQVGRPMSSYEQYF.